The text below deals with one T cell receptor beta chain. Its antigen is unidentified. The entry originates in a study of T cells in Graves' hyperthyroidism and ophthalmopathy. Whole-study results and caveats: A model built on 13 V-J features separated ophthalmopathy from stable hyperthyroidism.

Amplified regions were TCR beta CDR3 sequences from RNA transcripts. The TCR CDR3 first-round RT-PCR relied on the HTBI primer set. TCRdb reanalysed the multiplex PCR reads using MiXCR and keeps one entry per CDR3 protein. The sample includes about 350,000 distinct CDR3 sequences, 18% seen only once; the top ten take around a sixth. CDR1 is SGHTA, CDR2 FQGNSA, per germline. CDR3 length equals 17 residues. The V end was cut by 6 bases, the J end by 4 bases, with 21 bases between. Every diagnosis used clinical symptoms, serum thyroxine and TRAb, thyroid ultrasound and orbital computed tomography. Sequenced material: blood. The V call is TRBV7-2, the J call TRBJ2-2; D is unclear. The sequence was collected from a woman aged 40 to 50 with Graves' ophthalmopathy. CDR3 nucleotide sequence: TGTGCCAGCAGTAGGGCTAGGCTAACCTATAGCACCGGGGAGCTGTTTTTT. It yields the protein CASSRARLTYSTGELFF.